The TCR beta chain under discussion was sequenced for a study of T cells in Graves' hyperthyroidism and ophthalmopathy. The CDR3 has 14 residues. The germline gives CDR1 LNHDA, CDR2 SQIVND (reference sequence). V shed 8 bases and J 5 bases; nucleotides not matched to a gene: 6. For Graves' hyperthyroidism to be stable, ophthalmopathy could not progress within 18 months. What was amplified from RNA transcripts were TCR beta CDR3 regions. Carried out on the TCR CDR3, a first-round RT-PCR used the HTBI primer set. Each CDR3 protein gets one entry after TCRdb re-called the multiplex PCR reads with MiXCR. This table holds some 800,000 distinct CDR3 sequences, more than 30% found once.

The chain employs TRBV19 and TRBJ1-6; 7 bases are shared with TRBD1. The sequencing sample was made of blood. The clonotype was recovered from a man in his late teens or twenties with Graves' hyperthyroidism. The chain's CDR3 is CASATGTDNSPLHF. CDR3 DNA sequence: TGTGCCAGTGCAACAGGGACAGATAATTCACCCCTCCACTTT.